The 10 T cell receptor beta chains below come from one sample, sequenced in a study of shared clonotypes between healthy human individuals (dated by TCRdb to 2018 to 2021). Receptor libraries were prepared by the immunoSEQ multiplex PCR assay. This immuneACCESS table, as held by TCRdb, lists in-frame sequences with V and J called but not all clones. Of the missing ones, under half trace to an unresolved V gene in checked studies; the others have no known cause. The sample yields roughly 1,600,000 clones; around 98.5% were counted once. The ten largest account for under 0.45% of the sample. The source material was naive CD4+ T cells sorted from blood. The cell subset or site label of this sample denotes: CD45RA+ positively selected. The receptor set was obtained from a man younger than 40 in good health.

This sequence joins TRBV5-1 and TRBJ2-2, with 10 bases matching TRBD2. V dropped 0 bases and J dropped 4; count of bases not matched to a gene: 6. CDR1 is SGHRS and CDR2 is YFSETQ in the germline V gene. This CDR3 comprises 17 residues. The CDR3, as DNA: TGCGCCAGCAGCTTGGAGGGGCCTAGCGGGAGCACCGGGGAGCTGTTTTTT. Its translation is CASSLEGPSGSTGELFF.

The rearrangement uses TRBV5-1 and TRBJ2-7; 9 nucleotides agree with TRBD2. The V gene's germline CDR1 is SGHRS and CDR2 YFSETQ. Unmatched junction bases numbered 10, after V lost 1 base and J lost 2 bases. The CDR3 is made up of 17 amino acids. CDR3 loop: CASSLSVSGSLTYEQYF. The CDR3 bases are TGCGCCAGCAGCTTGTCGGTTAGCGGGAGCCTGACCTACGAGCAGTACTTC.

This chain connects TRBV11-2 to TRBJ2-1; 8 bases agree with TRBD2. This CDR3 comprises 15 residues. Germline CDR1 is SGHAT and CDR2 is FQNNGV. Trimming removed 5 bases from V and 10 bases from J; junction bases left unmatched: 13. Here the CDR3 reads CASSRLPQGLGEQFF. DNA for the CDR3: TGTGCCAGCAGCCGACTACCACAGGGACTAGGAGAGCAGTTCTTC.

The genes are TRBV2 and TRBJ2-3; 9 positions match TRBD1. Germline lookup yields CDR1 SNHLY and CDR2 FYNNEI. The trim removed 10 bases at V and 6 bases at J, leaving 5 bases unmatched. This CDR3 has 12 residues. CDR3 bases: TGTGCCACCAGGGACAGGGCGGATACGCAGTATTTT. This encodes CATRDRADTQYF.

The chain employs TRBV7-9 and TRBJ2-1, with 12 nucleotides matching TRBD2. This CDR3 contains 12 residues. Germline V gene sequence: CDR1 SEHNR, CDR2 FQNEAQ (reference sequence). The ends lost 6 bases at V and 13 bases at J; junction bases unmatched: 4. CDR3 nucleotides: TGTGCCAGCAGTTCGACTAGCGGGAGTCAGTTCTTC. It translates to CASSSTSGSQFF.

This clone was recorded once. CDR3 sequence reads: CASSLGTGAPAGELFF. CDR3 in DNA: TGCGCCAGCAGCCTTGGGACAGGGGCCCCCGCCGGGGAGCTGTTTTTT. The chain links TRBV5-1 to TRBJ2-2; 10 bases align to TRBD1. J gave up 6 bases and V 4 bases, and 9 bases lay outside the gene matches. This CDR3 is 16 amino acids long. Germline loops: CDR1 SGHRS, CDR2 YFSETQ.

The chain links TRBV5-1 to TRBJ1-2, with D possibly matching TRBD1 (6 bases). Germline CDR1 and CDR2: SGHRS and YFSETQ. Trimming took off 1 base at V and 8 bases at J, with 15 bases between the two ends. This CDR3 has 14 residues. DNA for the CDR3: TGCGCCAGCAGCTTGCAGCCGACAGGATTCGGCTACACCTTC. Protein sequence: CASSLQPTGFGYTF. The full variable domain, its missing parts supplied by reference TRBV5-1 and TRBJ1-2, is KAGVTQTPRYLIKTRGQQVTLSCSPISGHRSVSWYQQTPGQGLQFLFEYFSETQRNKGNFPGRFSGRQFSNSRSEMNVSTLELGDSALYLCASSLQPTGFGYTFGSGTRLTVV.

This chain uses TRBV2 with TRBJ2-1, with 7 bases that match TRBD2. The V gene end was trimmed by 5 bases and the J gene end by 4 bases; junction bases not matched to a gene: 8. The CDR3 sequence is 15 residues long. Looked up from germline, CDR1 is SNHLY and CDR2 is FYNNEI. The CDR3 reads CASSRLLAQYNEQFF. DNA for the CDR3: TGTGCCAGCAGTCGATTACTAGCGCAGTACAATGAGCAGTTCTTC. The full variable domain, with the rest looked up from reference TRBV2 and TRBJ2-1, is EPEVTQTPSHQVTQMGQEVILRCVPISNHLYFYWYRQILGQKVEFLVSFYNNEISEKSEIFDDQFSVERPDGSNFTLKIRSTKLEDSAMYFCASSRLLAQYNEQFFGPGTRLTVL.

V gene TRBV5-1 combines with J gene TRBJ2-1; D call uncertain. The CDR3 has 17 residues. Germline V gene lookup returns CDR1 SGHRS and CDR2 YFSETQ. V dropped 1 base and J dropped 5 bases, with 19 bases sitting between them. The CDR3 spells CASSLLVSRTANNEQFF. The CDR3 DNA reads as TGCGCCAGCAGCTTGTTAGTCTCGAGGACGGCAAACAATGAGCAGTTCTTC.

The V call is TRBV5-6, the J call TRBJ2-3; 8 nucleotides agree with TRBD2. This CDR3 is 15 amino acids long. V lost 3 bases to trimming and J lost 4 bases; unmatched junction nucleotides: 7. Germline CDR1 reads SGHDT; CDR2 reads YYEEEE. The CDR3 sequence: CASSSLREGADTQYF. The CDR3 DNA follows: TGTGCCAGCAGCTCCCTTCGGGAGGGAGCAGATACGCAGTATTTT.